The sequence of this TCR beta chain was determined in a study of CD8 T cells in Susac syndrome. Study-wide context: Roughly 6 sequenced Susac syndrome patients had clinically active disease, while eight or nine were in remission. Treatment at blood withdrawal was none, corticosteroids, or intravenous immunoglobulin alone in Susac syndrome patients.

Sequencing of TCR beta was performed on blood CD8+ and CD4+ T cells. TEMRA cells were FACS-enriched and CD8+ and CD4+ T cells negatively isolated. It was with random hexamers that roughly 0.45 to 1 ug RNA was reverse transcribed. Each CDR3 protein is one row after TCRdb ran MiXCR on the immunoSEQ multiplex PCR reads. Altogether 95,000 to 150,000 distinct CDR3 sequences are present, roughly 95% being singletons, with the ten largest covering 0.11% to 0.15%. CDR3 length: 15 residues. The V and J ends lost 2 bases and 5 bases, in that order; junction bases with no gene match: 8. The germline V gene has CDR1 LNHNV and CDR2 YYDKDF (reference sequence).

The TCR sequence derives from a human donor with Susac syndrome. The chain combines TRBV15 with TRBJ2-7; 8 nucleotides line up with TRBD2. The material sequenced was CD4+ T cells from PBMCs. This chain's CDR3 is CATSRQRENVHEQYF. In DNA, the CDR3 is TGTGCCACCAGCAGACAGCGGGAGAACGTCCACGAGCAGTACTTC.